A single sample gave rise to the 4 T cell receptor beta chains below, sequenced in a study of shared clonotypes between healthy human individuals. The repertoire was sequenced with immunoSEQ multiplex PCR; TCRdb's copy has only in-frame clones and lacks some. This sample has hundreds of thousands of clones, with over 65% found just once. Sequencing was performed on memory CD4+ T cells sorted from blood. Subset defined: CD45RA-negative fraction. Every receptor here comes from a woman aged 30 to 39 in good health.

This chain uses TRBV19 with TRBJ1-1, with 7 bases aligning to TRBD1. J gave up 2 bases and V 9 bases, and 6 bases lay outside the gene matches. The CDR3 spans 13 residues. Germline lookup yields CDR1 LNHDA and CDR2 SQIVND (reference sequence). The CDR3 DNA sequence: TGTGCCAGAGGGGGACAGCGAAACACTGAAGCTTTCTTT. Protein: CARGGQRNTEAFF.

The CDR3 sequence: CASSRTSATNTGELFF. CDR3 nucleotide sequence: TGTGCCAGCAGCCGGACTAGCGCAACGAACACCGGGGAGCTGTTTTTT. The J gene is TRBJ2-2, the V gene TRBV7-9, with TRBD2 matching over 9 bases. V shed 5 bases, J shed 0 bases, and the junction held 4 bases outside the gene matches. CDR3 length equals 16 residues. CDR1 and CDR2 (germline): SEHNR, FQNEAQ (reference sequence). Full variable domain (outside the CDR3, taken from reference TRBV7-9 and TRBJ2-2): DTGVSQNPRHKITKRGQNVTFRCDPISEHNRLYWYRQTLGQGPEFLTYFQNEAQLEKSRLLSDRFSAERPKGSFSTLEIQRTEQGDSAMYLCASSRTSATNTGELFFGEGSRLTVL.

The CDR3 sequence is CASSRQGHYGYTF. The CDR3 region has the DNA TGTGCCAGTAGCCGACAGGGCCACTATGGCTACACCTTC. V and J are TRBV19 and TRBJ1-2; 7 nucleotides align to TRBD1. The CDR3 consists of 13 residues. The germline V gene has CDR1 LNHDA and CDR2 SQIVND (reference sequence). Losses at the gene ends were 6 bases for V and 3 bases for J; bases not matched to a gene: 4.

The chain recombines TRBV19 with TRBJ2-1; 7 positions match TRBD1. This CDR3 contains 13 residues. Trimming took 5 bases from V and 13 from J; bases not matched to a gene: 11. CDR1 and CDR2 from the germline V gene are LNHDA and SQIVND (reference sequence). The CDR3: CASSATAGTDQFF. In DNA, the CDR3 is TGTGCCAGTAGTGCAACCGCCGGGACAGACCAGTTCTTC.